The present T cell receptor beta chain was sequenced within a study of human T cells and chemical hapten exposure. About the study: Patients, largely female, had alopecia areata, totalis or universalis.

CDR3 size: 12 residues. The germline gives CDR1 MDHEN, CDR2 SYDVKM. Noted time point: patch test 1, 2 weeks after DPC sensitization. Treatment defined: therapeutic diphenylcyclopropenone sensitization with weekly scalp DPC. TCRdb reprocessed the RACE reads with MiXCR, giving one entry per CDR3 protein. This table has 150,000 to 200,000 distinct CDR3 sequences, approximately 15% appearing once. A word on this clonotype: Its ends do not fully match the called genes, so a read error is possible.

The V gene is TRBV28, the J gene TRBJ1-1; unclear D gene. The sample in question was whole blood, obtained in connection with sensitization to the hapten diphenylcyclopropenone (DPC). This TCR was recovered from a woman in her 30s with alopecia areata. Some clones in this sample may be carry-over from other donors' samples. CDR3 bases: TGTGTCAGCACTCGCGAGCGTTTAGAAGCTTTCTTT. Protein product: CVSTRERLEAFF.